The rows below give T cell receptor beta chains drawn from one sample of a study of regulatory T cells in long-lasting Graves disease. Each CDR3 protein is one row after TCRdb ran MiXCR on the multiplex PCR reads. Among under 800,000 distinct CDR3 sequences, roughly 15% were seen once, and the ten largest hold about 20%. These records were also assigned to another study, of T cells in Graves' hyperthyroidism and ophthalmopathy.

Specimen: peripheral blood mononuclear cells (PBMCs), collected at new diagnosis, from a patient treated with antithyroid drugs. These receptors all stem from a woman aged 25 to 39 with Graves disease. The CDR3 runs from the conserved cysteine through the conserved F or W. The order of the fields is clone size, J gene, V gene, D gene, CDR3 DNA, CDR3 protein. The D gene is left open where the match is weak. Expanded clones are given a class, and other clones once, few, many or no size at all.

abundance: .
j_gene: TRBJ2-1
v_gene: TRBV7-9
d_gene: .
CDR3nt: TGTGCCAGCAGCTTACCACAGGCGCCCTACAATGAGCAGTTCTTC
CDR3aa: CASSLPQAPYNEQFF

abundance: many
j_gene: TRBJ1-2
v_gene: TRBV7-9
d_gene: .
CDR3nt: TGTGCCAGCAGCCATAGCTATGGCTACACCTTC
CDR3aa: CASSHSYGYTF

abundance: many
j_gene: TRBJ2-7
v_gene: TRBV11-2
d_gene: TRBD2
CDR3nt: TGTGCCAGCAGCTTAGAGCGGACTAGCGGGAGCGGGATGTACTTC
CDR3aa: CASSLERTSGSGMYF

abundance: many
j_gene: TRBJ2-5
v_gene: TRBV12-3/TRBV12-4
d_gene: TRBD1
CDR3nt: TGTGCCAGCAGGATGACAGGGGCCGAGACCCAGTACTTC
CDR3aa: CASRMTGAETQYF

abundance: many
j_gene: TRBJ1-1
v_gene: TRBV10-3
d_gene: TRBD1
CDR3nt: TGTGCCATCAGTGCGGCCCCGGGGACAGGGGATGAAGCTTTCTTT
CDR3aa: CAISAAPGTGDEAFF

abundance: many
j_gene: TRBJ1-5
v_gene: TRBV20-1
d_gene: .
CDR3nt: TGCAGTGCTAGGTACACCCAAACTGATCAGCCCCAGCATTTT
CDR3aa: CSARYTQTDQPQHF

abundance: many
j_gene: TRBJ1-1
v_gene: TRBV28
d_gene: .
CDR3nt: TGTGCCAGCAGTTTCCTGGCGGGGTCCAACACTGAAGCTTTCTTT
CDR3aa: CASSFLAGSNTEAFF

abundance: many
j_gene: TRBJ1-5
v_gene: TRBV28
d_gene: .
CDR3nt: TGTGCCGCGAGGACCCCCGGTAACAATCAGCCCCAGCATTTT
CDR3aa: CAARTPGNNQPQHF

abundance: many
j_gene: TRBJ2-2
v_gene: TRBV12-3/TRBV12-4
d_gene: TRBD2
CDR3nt: TGTGCCAGCAGGACTAGCGGAACGAACACCGGGGAGCTGTTTTTT
CDR3aa: CASRTSGTNTGELFF

abundance: few
j_gene: TRBJ2-7
v_gene: TRBV6-2/TRBV6-3
d_gene: TRBD1
CDR3nt: TGTGCCAGCAGTTACGGGGGACAGGTGTCCTACGAGCAGTACTTC
CDR3aa: CASSYGGQVSYEQYF

abundance: many
j_gene: TRBJ1-5
v_gene: TRBV7-2
d_gene: TRBD1
CDR3nt: TGTGCCAGCAGCTCTACAGGGGCCAATCAGCCCCAGCATTTT
CDR3aa: CASSSTGANQPQHF

abundance: .
j_gene: TRBJ2-3
v_gene: TRBV30
d_gene: .
CDR3nt: TGTGCCTGGAGCCCCTATTCCGCCCCCGGGGATACGCAGTATTTT
CDR3aa: CAWSPYSAPGDTQYF

abundance: few
j_gene: TRBJ2-1
v_gene: TRBV5-1
d_gene: TRBD2
CDR3nt: TGCGCCAGCAGCAGGGACTATTCTGGGTTTGGCAATGAGCAGTTCTTC
CDR3aa: CASSRDYSGFGNEQFF

abundance: many
j_gene: TRBJ1-5
v_gene: TRBV25-1
d_gene: TRBD1
CDR3nt: TGTGCCAGCGAAGGACAGGGTAGCAATCAGCCCCAGCATTTT
CDR3aa: CASEGQGSNQPQHF

abundance: many
j_gene: TRBJ2-5
v_gene: TRBV30
d_gene: .
CDR3nt: TGTGCCTGGAGTGTACTTCAAGAGACCCAGTACTTC
CDR3aa: CAWSVLQETQYF

abundance: many
j_gene: TRBJ2-3
v_gene: TRBV12-3/TRBV12-4
d_gene: .
CDR3nt: TGTGCCAGCAGTTCGACTAGGGGGTTTACAGATACGCAGTATTTT
CDR3aa: CASSSTRGFTDTQYF